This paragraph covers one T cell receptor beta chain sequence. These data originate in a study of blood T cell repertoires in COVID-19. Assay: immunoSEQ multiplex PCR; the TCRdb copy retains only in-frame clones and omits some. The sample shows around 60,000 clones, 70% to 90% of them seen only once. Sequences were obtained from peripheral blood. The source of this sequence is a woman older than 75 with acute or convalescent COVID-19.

CDR3 coding DNA: TGTGCCAGCAGCTTAGAGGAGGGAAACTCCTACGAGCAGTACTTC. It yields the protein CASSLEEGNSYEQYF. The gene calls are TRBV7-7 and TRBJ2-7; the D gene is possibly TRBD2 (6 bases). V lost 1 base to trimming and J lost 0 bases, with 10 bases between them. The CDR3 is 15 amino acids. From germline, CDR1 is SSHAT and CDR2 FNYEAQ (reference sequence).